The clone carrying this TCR beta chain was found a few times. The antigen is unknown. TCRalpha and TCRbeta libraries used 5'RACE with constant-segment primers and UMIs. Each CDR3 protein gets one entry after TCRdb re-called the 5' RACE reads with MiXCR. Of 100,000 to 120,000 distinct CDR3 sequences listed, 20% to 25% are singletons. The data were obtained in a study of T-cell memory formation after mild COVID-19. Study-level findings and limits: For second-wave clones that peaked at day 37, SARS-CoV-2 specificity went unverified. The study found balanced CD4/CD8 in clones contracting day 15 to 85 and a CD4+ lean in later expanders.

Germline values: CDR1 MNHEY, CDR2 SMNVEV (reference sequence). The CDR3 contains 14 residues. V was shortened by 2 bases and J by 9 bases, with 11 bases between the two germline ends. This chain links TRBV27 with TRBJ1-6, with D possibly matching TRBD1 (5 bases). This clonotype was sampled from a man younger than 30 who had mild COVID-19 (a few samples of this study predate the infection). Cell type and time point are not known. What was sequenced was PBMCs or a T cell subset sorted from them (not recorded which). The CDR3 DNA reads as TGTGCCAGCAGTTTAGGGGGGTACGGTTCACCCCTCCACTTT. This sequence encodes CASSLGGYGSPLHF.